The entry below describes one TCR beta chain. Germline V gene lookup returns CDR1 LGHDT and CDR2 YNNKEL (reference sequence). Trimming left V 2 bases short and J 6 bases short, with 13 bases between. The CDR3 runs to 14 residues. In the original analysis: The authors estimated nucleated cell counts from reference gene primer amplification. The table came from immunoSEQ multiplex PCR; TCRdb's copy has only in-frame clones and leaves some out. V, J and clone size are those of that table, while D and trimming were read from the DNA. The sample contains more than 95,000 clones, about four fifths of which appear only once. This sample was included in a study of blood T cell repertoires in COVID-19. Study as a whole: Spain, Italy and the United States supplied samples that represented acute and convalescent COVID-19. T cells, B-cell-depleted T cells, or PBMCs supplied cDNA or gDNA.

The V gene is TRBV3-1 (or the pseudogene TRBV3-2), the J gene TRBJ1-2; no clear D gene. What was sequenced was peripheral blood. The sequence was obtained from a man in his sixties with acute or convalescent COVID-19. The CDR3 region has the DNA TGTGCCAGCAGCCAATTGGGCAGTGCGAATGGCTACACCTTC. This gives the protein CASSQLGSANGYTF.